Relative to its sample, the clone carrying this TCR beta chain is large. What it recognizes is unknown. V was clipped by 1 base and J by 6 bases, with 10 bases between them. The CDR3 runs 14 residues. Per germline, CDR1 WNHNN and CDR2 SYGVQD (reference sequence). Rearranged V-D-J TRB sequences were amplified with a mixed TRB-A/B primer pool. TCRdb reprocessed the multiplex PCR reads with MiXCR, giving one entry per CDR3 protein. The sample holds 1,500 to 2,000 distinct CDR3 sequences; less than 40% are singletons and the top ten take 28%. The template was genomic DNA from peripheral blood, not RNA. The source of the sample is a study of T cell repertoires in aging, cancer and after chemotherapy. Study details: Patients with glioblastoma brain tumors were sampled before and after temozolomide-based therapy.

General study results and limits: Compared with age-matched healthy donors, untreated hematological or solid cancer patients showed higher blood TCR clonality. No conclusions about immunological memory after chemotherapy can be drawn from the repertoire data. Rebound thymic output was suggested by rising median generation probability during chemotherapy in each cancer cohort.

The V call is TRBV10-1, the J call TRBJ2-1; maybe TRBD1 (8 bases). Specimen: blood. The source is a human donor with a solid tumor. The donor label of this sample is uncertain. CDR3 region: CASSEYRGGNEQFF. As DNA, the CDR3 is TGCGCCAGCAGTGAGTACAGGGGGGGCAATGAGCAGTTCTTC.